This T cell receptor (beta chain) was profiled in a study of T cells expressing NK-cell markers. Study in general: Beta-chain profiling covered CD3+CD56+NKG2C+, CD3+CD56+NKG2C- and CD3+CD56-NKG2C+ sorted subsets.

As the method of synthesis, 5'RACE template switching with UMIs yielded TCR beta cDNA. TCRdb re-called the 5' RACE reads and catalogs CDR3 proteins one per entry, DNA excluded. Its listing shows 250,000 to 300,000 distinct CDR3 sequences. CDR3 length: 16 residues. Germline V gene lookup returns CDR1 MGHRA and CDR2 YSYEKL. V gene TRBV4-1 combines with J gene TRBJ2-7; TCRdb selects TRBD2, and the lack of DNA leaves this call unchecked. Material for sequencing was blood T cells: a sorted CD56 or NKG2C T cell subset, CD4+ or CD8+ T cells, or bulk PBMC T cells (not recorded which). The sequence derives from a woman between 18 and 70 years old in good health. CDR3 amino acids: CASSQGQASLVYEQYF.